The rows below give T cell receptor beta chains drawn from one sample of a study of CD8+ T cells in alopecia areata. The assay was immunoSEQ multiplex PCR, and TCRdb's table has in-frame clones only and misses some. Of about 200,000 clones in the sample, approximately 60% are singletons; the top ten hold around 5%. Sequencing was carried out using CD8+ T cells sorted from blood. The receptors were sampled from a human donor in good health. CDR3s leave out the opening cysteine and the closing phenylalanine or tryptophan. The order of the fields is J gene, V gene, CDR3 protein.

J gene: TRBJ2-3
V gene: TRBV4-1
CDR3 protein: ASSQGFLQGTTDTQY

J gene: TRBJ2-7
V gene: TRBV27
CDR3 protein: ASSLLEGSKFYEQY

J gene: TRBJ2-1
V gene: TRBV5-6
CDR3 protein: ASSLAGSYNEQF

J gene: TRBJ1-2
V gene: TRBV6-1
CDR3 protein: ASSEDPKAGYT

J gene: TRBJ2-5
V gene: TRBV7-9
CDR3 protein: ASSDTTGLETQY

J gene: TRBJ2-5
V gene: TRBV5-1
CDR3 protein: ASSETREIGETQY

J gene: TRBJ2-7
V gene: TRBV5-4
CDR3 protein: ASSLPLGTDIYEQY

J gene: TRBJ2-3
V gene: TRBV30
CDR3 protein: AWNGGKRDTQY

J gene: TRBJ1-5
V gene: TRBV2
CDR3 protein: ASTPGNQPQH

J gene: TRBJ1-2
V gene: TRBV14
CDR3 protein: ASSQVNDYGYT

J gene: TRBJ2-5
V gene: TRBV30
CDR3 protein: ACDRGRDETQY

J gene: TRBJ2-3
V gene: TRBV11-2
CDR3 protein: ASSLFAGGTDTQY

J gene: TRBJ2-5
V gene: TRBV23-1
CDR3 protein: ASSLTETQY

J gene: TRBJ1-2
V gene: TRBV4-1
CDR3 protein: ASSQDLSLQENYGYT

J gene: TRBJ2-1
V gene: TRBV14
CDR3 protein: ASSHHDSYNEQF

J gene: TRBJ1-1
V gene: TRBV29-1
CDR3 protein: SVGRQGNTEAF

J gene: TRBJ2-7
V gene: TRBV5-4
CDR3 protein: ASSSAGSYEQY

J gene: TRBJ2-1
V gene: TRBV7-6
CDR3 protein: ASSQELHNEQF

J gene: TRBJ1-2
V gene: TRBV29-1
CDR3 protein: SVVDHLDRRGYGYT

J gene: TRBJ1-1
V gene: TRBV6-5
CDR3 protein: ASSYWGQGNTEAF

J gene: TRBJ1-5
V gene: TRBV5-6
CDR3 protein: ASSQENQPQH

J gene: TRBJ1-1
V gene: TRBV7-6
CDR3 protein: ASSLFFRRRRTEAF

J gene: TRBJ2-7
V gene: TRBV28
CDR3 protein: ASSPAYEQY

J gene: TRBJ2-4
V gene: TRBV2
CDR3 protein: AIPRTDLAKNIQY

J gene: TRBJ2-3
V gene: TRBV11-2
CDR3 protein: ASSLDQPDTQY

J gene: TRBJ2-7
V gene: TRBV7-2
CDR3 protein: ASSLEVNYEQY

J gene: TRBJ2-2
V gene: TRBV7-9
CDR3 protein: AIPVTGETGELF

J gene: TRBJ2-7
V gene: TRBV1
CDR3 protein: TSSQYTEQY

J gene: TRBJ2-5
V gene: TRBV6-5
CDR3 protein: ASSLSGGGQTQY

J gene: TRBJ2-3
V gene: TRBV10-2
CDR3 protein: ASSTGHTDTQY

J gene: TRBJ2-1
V gene: TRBV15
CDR3 protein: ATSREGGGRSNEQF

J gene: TRBJ1-1
V gene: TRBV5-1
CDR3 protein: ASSLGDGNTEAF

J gene: TRBJ1-5
V gene: TRBV15
CDR3 protein: ATARGRNSNQPQH

J gene: TRBJ1-1
V gene: TRBV9
CDR3 protein: ASSATENTEAF

J gene: TRBJ2-3
V gene: TRBV27
CDR3 protein: ASSFRSTDTQY